The entry below gives a single T cell receptor (beta chain) sequence along with its context. Germline loops: CDR1 SQVTM, CDR2 ANQGSEA. Germline trimming cut 6 bases from V and 2 bases from J; bases unmatched to any gene: 8. The CDR3 sequence is 15 residues long. The data were obtained in a study of radiotherapy plus CTLA-4 blockade in lung cancer. Receiving focal radiation plus CTLA-4 blockade with ipilimumab were patients who had chemo-refractory metastatic non-small-cell lung cancer. Some clones are missing from TCRdb's copy, which holds only in-frame ones; the method was immunoSEQ multiplex PCR. Among about 93,000 clones, about 91% were seen once, and the ten largest hold under 5.5%.

V is TRBV29-1 and J is TRBJ2-7; TRBD2 aligns across 12 bases. The material sequenced was peripheral blood, taken from a patient treated with radiotherapy plus ipilimumab. The source of this sequence is a human donor with non-small cell lung cancer that progressed on radiotherapy plus ipilimumab. Written as DNA, the CDR3 is TGCAGCGTACGCCGACTAGCGGGGGATACCTACGAGCAGTACTTC. The encoded protein is CSVRRLAGDTYEQYF.